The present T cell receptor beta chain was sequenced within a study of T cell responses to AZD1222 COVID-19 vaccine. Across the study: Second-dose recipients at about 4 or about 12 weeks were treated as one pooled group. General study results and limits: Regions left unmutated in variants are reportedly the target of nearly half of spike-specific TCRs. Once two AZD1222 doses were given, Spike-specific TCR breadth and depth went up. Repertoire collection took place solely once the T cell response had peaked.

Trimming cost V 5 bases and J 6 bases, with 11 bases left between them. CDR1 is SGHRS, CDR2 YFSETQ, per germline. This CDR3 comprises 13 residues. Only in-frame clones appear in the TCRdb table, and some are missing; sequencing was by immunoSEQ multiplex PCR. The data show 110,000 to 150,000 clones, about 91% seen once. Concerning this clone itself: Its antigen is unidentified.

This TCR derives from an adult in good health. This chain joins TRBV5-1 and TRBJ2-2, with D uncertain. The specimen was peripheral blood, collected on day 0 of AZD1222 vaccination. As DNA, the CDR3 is TGCGCCAGCAGATTTTCGGGTCCCGGGGAGCTGTTTTTT. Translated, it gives CASRFSGPGELFF.